What follows are 22 T cell receptor beta chains derived from one specimen sequenced in a study of blood T cell repertoires in COVID-19. Some clones are missing from TCRdb's copy, which holds only in-frame ones; the method was immunoSEQ multiplex PCR. The table lists about 180,000 clones, 80% of them singletons. The sample comprised PBMCs or T cells enriched from blood (not recorded which). The source is a man aged 60-69 years who had been exposed to COVID-19.

The chain links TRBV28 to TRBJ2-7, with D tentatively TRBD1 (5 bases). The CDR3 loop spans 13 amino acids. V was cut by 5 bases and J by 2 bases, with 10 bases left in between. In germline, CDR1 is MDHEN, CDR2 SYDVKM. CDR3 region: CASSTTVPYEQYF. The CDR3 bases are TGTGCCAGCAGTACGACAGTGCCCTACGAGCAGTACTTC.

J is TRBJ2-7 and V is TRBV5-4; 8 bases fit TRBD1. CDR1 is SGHNT and CDR2 is YYREEE in the germline V gene (reference sequence). The CDR3 loop spans 15 amino acids. V was pared by 4 bases and J by 7 bases, with 13 bases of the junction left unmatched. The CDR3 reads CASSAGTGGVWEQYF. The CDR3 DNA sequence: TGTGCCAGCAGCGCCGGGACAGGAGGGGTCTGGGAGCAGTACTTC. Filled out from reference TRBV5-4 and TRBJ2-7, the complete variable domain reads ETGVTQSPTHLIKTRGQQVTLRCSSQSGHNTVSWYQQALGQGPQFIFQYYREEENGRGNFPPRFSGLQFPNYSSELNVNALELDDSALYLCASSAGTGGVWEQYFGPGTRLTVT.

The chain links TRBV5-1 to TRBJ1-5; D is perhaps TRBD1 (6 bases). Trimming stripped 4 bases from V and 10 bases from J, with 39 bases between. Germline loops: CDR1 SGHRS, CDR2 YFSETQ. CDR3 length equals 21 residues. The CDR3 sequence: CASSPDMGSVANRDTKEPQHF. The DNA of the CDR3 is TGCGCCAGCAGCCCTGATATGGGCTCCGTCGCAAACCGGGACACCAAGGAACCCCAGCATTTT.

The genes are TRBV18 and TRBJ2-1; D perhaps matches TRBD2 (5 bases). Trimming took 2 bases from V and 0 from J, leaving 11 bases between them. The germline V gene encodes CDR1 KGHSH and CDR2 LQKENI. The CDR3 contains 16 residues. The CDR3 spells CASSPGGLSSYNEQFF. DNA for the CDR3: TGTGCCAGCTCACCAGGCGGGCTTAGCTCCTACAATGAGCAGTTCTTC.

The rearrangement joins TRBV7-6 to TRBJ1-5; TRBD1 matches 7 bases. V lost 3 bases and J lost 0; bases outside the gene matches: 5. The CDR3 has 16 residues. The germline gives CDR1 SGHVS, CDR2 FNYEAQ. The DNA of the CDR3 is TGTGCCAGCAGCTTGGAACAGGGGCATAGCAATCAGCCCCAGCATTTT. Its translation: CASSLEQGHSNQPQHF.

This clone was seen a handful of times. This chain connects TRBV6-5 to TRBJ2-1, with unresolved D. Looked up from germline, CDR1 is MNHEY and CDR2 is SVGAGI. Trimming removed 7 bases at V and 0 bases at J, with 10 bases between. The CDR3 sequence is 14 residues long. CDR3 protein: CASNEASSYNEQFF. The DNA for the CDR3 is TGTGCCAGCAACGAGGCGAGCTCCTACAATGAGCAGTTCTTC.

The chain is built from TRBV11-3 and TRBJ2-3, with D maybe TRBD2 (6 bases). Germline V lookup: CDR1 SGHNT, CDR2 YENEEA. The V and J ends lost 8 bases and 5 bases respectively, with 11 bases between them. The length of the CDR3 is 12 residues. The CDR3 sequence is CASGSGKDTQYF. CDR3 DNA: TGTGCCAGCGGTAGCGGCAAAGATACGCAGTATTTT.

The chain is built from TRBV10-1 and TRBJ1-1; D might be TRBD1 (6 bases). Between the trimmed V and J ends, which lost 3 bases and 5 bases, there was a span of 13 bases. CDR1 WNHNN and CDR2 SYGVQD come from the germline V gene (reference sequence). CDR3 length: 14 amino acids. CDR3 region: CASSDSVRGTEAFF. In DNA, the CDR3 is TGCGCCAGCAGTGATTCGGTCAGGGGAACTGAAGCTTTCTTT.

This chain connects TRBV7-6 to TRBJ2-1; 10 positions agree with TRBD2. In germline, CDR1 is SGHVS, CDR2 FNYEAQ. The CDR3 sequence is 16 residues long. Trimming cost V 5 bases and J 4 bases; bases outside gene matches: 8. CDR3 bases: TGTGCCAGCAGCCCCTCAGGACTAGCGGTTTACAATGAGCAGTTCTTC. Translation gives CASSPSGLAVYNEQFF.

This clone was seen a few times. DNA of the CDR3: TGCGCCAGCAGTGAGGCAGGGAGGTATGAGCAGTTCTTC. This codes for CASSEAGRYEQFF. V is TRBV10-1 and J is TRBJ2-1; D is possibly TRBD2 (6 bases). The ends were cut back, 2 bases at V and 8 bases at J, with 10 bases in the middle. Germline CDR1 reads WNHNN; CDR2 reads SYGVQD (reference sequence). The CDR3 totals 13 residues.

The CDR3 protein is CASSVGADRGLSGYTF. The DNA for the CDR3 is TGTGCCAGCAGCGTAGGAGCGGACAGGGGATTGAGTGGCTACACCTTC. The chain employs TRBV9 and TRBJ1-2; 9 bases agree with TRBD1. V shed 0 bases and J 7 bases; nucleotides not matched to a gene: 10. The CDR3 loop spans 16 amino acids. Germline CDR1 SGDLS, CDR2 YYNGEE.

The CDR3 sequence: CASIESNYGYTF. For the CDR3, the DNA is TGTGCCAGCATAGAGTCTAACTATGGCTACACCTTC. This chain links TRBV28 with TRBJ1-2, with no clear D. Germline V CDR1 and CDR2: MDHEN, SYDVKM. V shed 7 bases and J shed 0 bases, with 6 bases lying between them. This CDR3 spans 12 amino acids.

There are a few counts of this clone. The chain joins TRBV7-2 to TRBJ2-5; 14 bases match TRBD2. The CDR3 has 18 amino acids. Germline V gives CDR1 SGHTA, CDR2 FQGNSA. V lost 5 bases to trimming and J lost 0 bases; unmatched junction nucleotides: 8. The CDR3 reads CASSRGLAGDWYQETQYF. The CDR3 coding sequence is TGTGCCAGCAGCCGGGGACTAGCGGGAGACTGGTACCAAGAGACCCAGTACTTC.

This chain links TRBV5-1 with TRBJ2-3; D may be TRBD2 (6 bases). V was clipped by 4 bases and J by 0 bases, with 12 bases between them. CDR3 length: 15 residues. Germline V lookup: CDR1 SGHRS, CDR2 YFSETQ. The CDR3, as DNA: TGCGCCAGCAGCAGTACCGGGGGAAGCACAGATACGCAGTATTTT. Translation gives CASSSTGGSTDTQYF.

This clone was counted many times. CDR3 DNA sequence: TGTGCCAGCACCCGCGCGCCGCTCGAAGAGACCCAGTACTTC. This gives the protein CASTRAPLEETQYF. The rearrangement links TRBV6-5 to TRBJ2-5; D call uncertain. Trimming removed 7 bases from V and 3 bases from J, with 15 bases in between. There are 14 residues in the CDR3. Germline lookup yields CDR1 MNHEY and CDR2 SVGAGI.

The V call is TRBV5-8, the J call TRBJ2-7; D ambiguous. CDR1 is SGHTS and CDR2 is YDEGEE in the germline V gene. Trimming removed 2 bases at V and 1 base at J, with 13 bases between. This CDR3 is built from 15 residues. The CDR3 coding sequence is TGTGCCAGCAGCTTAGTTCGCCACAGTTCCTACGAGCAGTACTTC. Translating it yields CASSLVRHSSYEQYF.

The V call is TRBV9, the J call TRBJ2-7; 11 bases are shared with TRBD2. CDR3 size: 15 residues. CDR1 is SGDLS and CDR2 is YYNGEE in the germline V gene. The junction had 3 bases not matched to a gene; V was cut back by 2 bases and J by 2 bases. The CDR3 loop reads CASSVGLAVTYEQYF. The CDR3 DNA follows: TGTGCCAGCAGCGTGGGACTAGCGGTAACCTACGAGCAGTACTTC.

The V call is TRBV5-4, the J call TRBJ2-3; D gene unclear. In germline, CDR1 is SGHNT, CDR2 YYREEE (reference sequence). V was clipped by 0 bases and J by 2 bases, with 4 bases between them. This CDR3 has 13 residues. The CDR3 nucleotides read TGTGCCAGCAGCTTGGGGCCCACAGATACGCAGTATTTT. Translation gives CASSLGPTDTQYF.

This chain joins TRBV7-9 and TRBJ1-1, with D hard to call. V was cut by 7 bases and J by 0 bases, with 15 bases left in between. The CDR3 is 15 residues long. Germline values: CDR1 SEHNR, CDR2 FQNEAQ (reference sequence). The CDR3 sequence is CASISGGGLNTEAFF. CDR3 nucleotide sequence: TGTGCCAGCATCAGTGGTGGAGGGTTGAACACTGAAGCTTTCTTT.

The chain couples TRBV19 to TRBJ1-5, with a weak D call TRBD1 (6 bases). Per the germline V gene, CDR1 is LNHDA and CDR2 is SQIVND (reference sequence). Trimming took 8 bases from V and 5 from J, leaving 13 bases between them. CDR3 size: 13 residues. The CDR3 is CASYGTHDQPQHF. CDR3 coding DNA: TGTGCCAGTTACGGGACACACGATCAGCCCCAGCATTTT.

The chain recombines TRBV7-2 with TRBJ2-3; 13 nucleotides align to TRBD2. V lost 5 bases and J lost 1; bases outside the gene matches: 3. The CDR3 contains 16 residues. The germline V gene encodes CDR1 SGHTA and CDR2 FQGNSA. The CDR3 sequence is CASSPGLAGGTDTQYF. The CDR3 DNA sequence: TGTGCCAGCAGCCCCGGACTAGCGGGAGGCACAGATACGCAGTATTTT.

Note on this clone: This same CDR3 is encoded by further DNA sequences in the sample. The chain is built from TRBV7-2 and TRBJ2-1; TRBD2 is a possible D gene (7 bases). V shed 0 bases and J shed 2 bases, with 11 bases lying between them. The CDR3 covers 16 residues. Germline V gene data show CDR1 as SGHTA and CDR2 as FQGNSA. The chain's CDR3 is CASSLAGGRTYNEQFF. DNA of the CDR3: TGTGCCAGCAGCTTAGCGGGGGGGCGAACCTACAATGAGCAGTTCTTC.